This passage covers 10 T cell receptor beta chains from one sample sequenced in a study of blood T cells in healthy people across ages. A second PCR, run for roughly 7 to 12 cycles, used a sample-barcoded 5' primer plus a J-beta primer mix. TCRdb reanalysed the 5' RACE reads using MiXCR and keeps one entry per CDR3 protein. This table has approximately 810,000 distinct CDR3 sequences, roughly 34% appearing once. The sequenced material came from blood. The source of these receptors is a man between 18 and 29 years old in good health.

The chain combines TRBV6-6 with TRBJ2-3, with unresolved D. Trimming stripped 7 bases from V and 1 base from J, with 18 bases between. The germline gives CDR1 MNHNY, CDR2 SVGAGI (reference sequence). The CDR3 has 16 amino acids. CDR3 loop: CASTRDGFRRTDTQYF. The DNA for the CDR3 is TGTGCCAGCACCCGAGACGGATTTCGCCGCACAGATACGCAGTATTTT.

This sequence joins TRBV6-4 and TRBJ2-7; possibly TRBD2 for D (5 bases). Near its end, the DNA agrees better with TRBJ2-5, so the J call may be wrong. Germline loops: CDR1 MRHNA, CDR2 SNTAGT. The CDR3 loop spans 12 amino acids. The CDR3 sequence: CASREYAGTQYF. In nucleotides, the CDR3 is TGTGCCAGCAGAGAATATGCGGGGACCCAGTACTTC.

This clonotype occurred many times. The genes are TRBV12-3 or TRBV12-4 and TRBJ1-2, with D uncertain. This CDR3 is built from 15 residues. The germline V and J ends were trimmed by 2 bases and 8 bases, with 18 bases remaining between them. CDR3 sequence (DNA): TGTGCCAGCAGTTTAACGCTGGGCCGACCCGGCGGCTACACCTTC. Translated: CASSLTLGRPGGYTF.

This sequence joins TRBV4-3 and TRBJ1-4; possible D gene TRBD1, 5 bases. This CDR3 spans 14 amino acids. The germline gives CDR1 LGHNA, CDR2 YSLEER. V was trimmed by 0 bases and J by 8 bases, leaving 10 bases between them. CDR3 DNA: TGCGCCAGCAGCCAAGACGGGTGGGGCGAAAAACTGTTTTTT. It is translated as CASSQDGWGEKLFF.

The chain couples TRBV2 to TRBJ1-2, with a tentative D call TRBD1 (5 bases). The CDR3 runs to 14 residues. Germline V gene data show CDR1 as SNHLY and CDR2 as FYNNEI. The V end was cut by 3 bases, the J end by 7 bases, with 15 bases between. As DNA, the CDR3 is TGTGCCAGCAGTGAGATGGGGGGTTACGGTGGCTACACCTTC. Protein: CASSEMGGYGGYTF.

This clonotype appeared once. The chain carries TRBV12-3 or TRBV12-4 and TRBJ1-2; TRBD1 is a possible D gene (6 bases). The ends were cut back, 7 bases at V and 3 bases at J, with 12 bases in the middle. The length of the CDR3 is 13 residues. This CDR3 reads CASKLRGDYGYTF. The CDR3 nucleotides are TGTGCCAGCAAGCTCAGGGGCGACTATGGCTACACCTTC.

This clonotype was detected a few times. CDR3 loop: CASSLEHTTDTQYF. Here the CDR3 DNA reads TGCGCCAGCAGCTTGGAACATACCACAGATACGCAGTATTTT. The V and J genes are TRBV5-1 and TRBJ2-3; D uncertain. The CDR3 runs to 14 residues. Trimming took 0 bases from V and 2 from J, leaving 7 bases between them. Germline V gives CDR1 SGHRS, CDR2 YFSETQ.

The chain couples TRBV5-1 to TRBJ2-1; TRBD2 matches 9 bases. V shed 4 bases and J 9 bases; nucleotides not matched to a gene: 11. Germline CDR1 reads SGHRS; CDR2 reads YFSETQ. This CDR3 is 15 amino acids long. This CDR3 is CASSSGGIRVREQFF. CDR3 coding DNA: TGCGCCAGCAGCAGCGGGGGGATTCGGGTCCGTGAGCAGTTCTTC.

To note about this clonotype: The junction does not match germline at one end; this may be a read error. V usage is TRBV4-2 and J usage is TRBJ2-5; D remains unclear. Germline CDR1 is LGHNA and CDR2 is YNFKEQ. The CDR3 sequence is 15 residues long. The CDR3 reads CVSSQLAAFQETQYF. The CDR3 DNA follows: TGTGTCAGCAGCCAACTGGCAGCCTTTCAAGAGACCCAGTACTTC.

About this clonotype: Just one base apart from a much larger clone, this may be a read error. The V and J genes are TRBV4-1 and TRBJ2-5, with D possibly being TRBD1 or TRBD2 (5 bases each). The CDR3 spans 15 residues. Trimming shortened V by 2 bases and J by 11 bases, and 21 bases separated the two germline ends. Germline CDR1 MGHRA, CDR2 YSYEKL. The CDR3 DNA reads as TGCGCCAGCAGCCAACTGGGACCTCTAATCCATGAGCAGTACTTC. Protein sequence: CASSQLGPLIHEQYF.